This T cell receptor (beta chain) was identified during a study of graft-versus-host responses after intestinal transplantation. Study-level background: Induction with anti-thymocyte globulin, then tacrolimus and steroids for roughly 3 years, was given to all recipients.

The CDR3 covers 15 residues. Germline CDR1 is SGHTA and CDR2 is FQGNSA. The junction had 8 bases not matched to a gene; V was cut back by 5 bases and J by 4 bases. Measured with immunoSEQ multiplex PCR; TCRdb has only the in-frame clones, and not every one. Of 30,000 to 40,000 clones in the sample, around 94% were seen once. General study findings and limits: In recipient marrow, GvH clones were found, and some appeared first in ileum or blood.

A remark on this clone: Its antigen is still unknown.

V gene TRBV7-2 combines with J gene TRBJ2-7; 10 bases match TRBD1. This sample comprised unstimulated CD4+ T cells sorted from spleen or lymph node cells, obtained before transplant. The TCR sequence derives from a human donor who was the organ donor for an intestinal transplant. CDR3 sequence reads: CASSRTGQGLYEQYF. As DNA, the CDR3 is TGTGCCAGCAGCCGGACGGGACAGGGGTTATACGAGCAGTACTTC.